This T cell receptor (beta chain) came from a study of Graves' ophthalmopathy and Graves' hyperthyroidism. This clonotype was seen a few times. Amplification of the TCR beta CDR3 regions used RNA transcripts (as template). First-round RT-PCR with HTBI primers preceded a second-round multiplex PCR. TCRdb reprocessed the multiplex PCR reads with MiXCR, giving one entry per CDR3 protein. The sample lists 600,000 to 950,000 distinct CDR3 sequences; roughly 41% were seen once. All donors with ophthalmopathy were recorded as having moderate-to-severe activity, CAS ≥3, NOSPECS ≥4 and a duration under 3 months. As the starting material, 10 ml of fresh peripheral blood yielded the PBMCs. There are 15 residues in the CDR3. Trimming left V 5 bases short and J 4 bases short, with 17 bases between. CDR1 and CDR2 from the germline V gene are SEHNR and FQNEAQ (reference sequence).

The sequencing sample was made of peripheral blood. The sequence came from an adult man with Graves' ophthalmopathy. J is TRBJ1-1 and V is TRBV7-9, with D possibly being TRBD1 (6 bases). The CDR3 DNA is TGTGCCAGCAGCCCCAAGGTCGCGGGGGCCACTGAAGCTTTCTTT. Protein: CASSPKVAGATEAFF.